This passage covers 32 T cell receptor beta chains from one sample sequenced in a study of CD8+ T cells in alopecia areata. Once RNA had been extracted, it was reverse transcribed into cDNA to act as the sequencing template. Only in-frame clones appear in the TCRdb table, and some are missing; sequencing was by immunoSEQ multiplex PCR. The table includes 120,000 to 150,000 clones, roughly 80% detected once. Treatment here: oral pan-JAK inhibitor, 5-10 mg twice daily. The source material was CD8+ T cells sorted from blood, sampled at week 4, from a patient treated with tofacitinib. These receptor sequences come from a human donor with alopecia areata.

The table lists this clone with a few counts. V gene TRBV6-5 combines with J gene TRBJ2-1; weak D call: TRBD1 (6 bases). The CDR3 is 14 amino acids. Looked up from germline, CDR1 is MNHEY and CDR2 is SVGAGI. V shed 6 bases and J shed 3 bases, with 12 bases lying between them. The CDR3 is CASSLLQGYNEQFF. In nucleotides, the CDR3 is TGTGCCAGCAGCCTCCTACAGGGCTACAATGAGCAGTTCTTC.

In its sample, this clone was seen once. The chain has TRBV4-3 and TRBJ2-7; D possibly uses TRBD1 or TRBD2 (5 bases each). V lost 0 bases and J 1 base, leaving 13 bases between the germline ends. The germline CDR1 and CDR2 sequences are LGHNA and YSLEER. This CDR3 contains 16 residues. The CDR3 reads CASSQDWGGLSYEQYF. The CDR3 DNA sequence: TGCGCCAGCAGCCAAGATTGGGGCGGGTTGTCCTACGAGCAGTACTTC.

This chain uses TRBV6-5 with TRBJ2-7; D is uncertain. Germline assignment: CDR1 MNHEY and CDR2 SVGAGI. The CDR3 contains 13 residues. Trimming removed 5 bases from V and 3 bases from J, with 11 bases in between. The CDR3 coding sequence is TGTGCCAGCAGTGAGTGGCAAAGCTACGAGCAGTACTTC. It codes for CASSEWQSYEQYF.

This clone was seen more than once but under ten times. The rearrangement links TRBV2 to TRBJ2-7; TRBD2 might be the D (5 bases). CDR3 length equals 14 residues. V was clipped by 2 bases and J by 2 bases, with 10 bases between them. Per the germline V gene, CDR1 is SNHLY and CDR2 is FYNNEI. The CDR3 region has the DNA TGTGCCAGCAGTGAAAGTTCGGGGACCTACGAGCAGTACTTC. It is translated as CASSESSGTYEQYF.

This sequence joins TRBV4-2 and TRBJ2-5, with a possible D match to TRBD2 (6 bases). From germline, CDR1 is LGHNA and CDR2 YNFKEQ. With 0 bases removed from V and 2 bases from J, the gap between germline ends came to 19 bases. The CDR3 is made up of 18 amino acids. CDR3 in amino acids: CASSQESTGGLTQETQYF. Written as DNA, the CDR3 is TGTGCCAGCAGCCAAGAGAGTACTGGGGGACTCACGCAAGAGACCCAGTACTTC.

This chain uses TRBV10-2 with TRBJ2-2, with a weak D call TRBD2 (6 bases). The CDR3 totals 14 residues. Germline-derived CDR1 and CDR2 are WSHSY and SAAADI. The CDR3 spells CASRAGRNTGELFF. DNA for the CDR3: TGCGCTTCTCGGGCGGGGCGGAACACCGGGGAGCTGTTTTTT.

This chain links TRBV7-9 with TRBJ2-7, with 8 bases lining up with TRBD2. The CDR3 has 14 residues. J lost 2 bases, V lost 2 bases, and 2 bases had no gene match. The germline gives CDR1 SEHNR, CDR2 FQNEAQ (reference sequence). The CDR3 sequence is CASSLKRGTYEQYF. The CDR3 nucleotides are TGTGCCAGCAGCTTAAAGCGGGGGACCTACGAGCAGTACTTC.

This clone was counted only a few times. The chain uses TRBV30 and TRBJ2-6; D unclear. The CDR3 runs to 14 residues. Germline CDR1 reads GTSNPN; CDR2 reads SVGIG (reference sequence). Between the trimmed V and J ends, which lost 2 bases and 1 base, there was a span of 6 bases. The CDR3 DNA reads as TGTGCCTGGAGTTTTGGGTCTGGGGCCAACGTCCTGACTTTC. It encodes CAWSFGSGANVLTF.

Only one count was recorded for this clone. V usage is TRBV29-1 and J usage is TRBJ2-1; TRBD2 matches at 7 bases. In germline, CDR1 is SQVTM, CDR2 ANQGSEA. V shed 2 bases and J 12 bases; nucleotides not matched to a gene: 4. There are 11 residues in the CDR3. The CDR3 region has the DNA TGCAGCGTTGAAATATCGGGGGGGCAGTTCTTC. Its protein is CSVEISGGQFF.

V gene TRBV5-6 combines with J gene TRBJ2-5; 10 positions match TRBD2. This CDR3 spans 14 amino acids. Germline V gives CDR1 SGHDT, CDR2 YYEEEE. V trimming: 4 bases; J trimming: 2 bases; junction bases outside the gene matches: 2. CDR3 DNA sequence: TGTGCCAGCAGCGGGACTAGCGATCAAGAGACCCAGTACTTC. As protein: CASSGTSDQETQYF.

The CDR3, as DNA: TGTGCCAGCAGGGCCCTTGGCGGCTCCTACAATGAGCAGTTCTTC. Its protein product is CASRALGGSYNEQFF. The V and J genes are TRBV27 and TRBJ2-1; D ambiguous. The CDR3 is 15 residues long. Germline CDR1 reads MNHEY; CDR2 reads SMNVEV (reference sequence). Trimming removed 6 bases from V and 0 bases from J, with 12 bases in between.

The V and J genes are TRBV29-1 and TRBJ2-1, with 10 bases matching TRBD1. V lost 1 base and J lost 8; bases outside the gene matches: 11. CDR3 size: 16 residues. CDR1 SQVTM and CDR2 ANQGSEA come from the germline V gene. The CDR3 reads CSVEGLPGTGVHEQFF. DNA of the CDR3: TGCAGCGTTGAAGGCCTCCCCGGGACAGGGGTGCATGAGCAGTTCTTC.

This chain connects TRBV30 to TRBJ1-2, with D perhaps matching TRBD1 (6 bases). This CDR3 region has 12 residues. Trimming removed 6 bases at V and 3 bases at J, with 11 bases between. The germline CDR1 and CDR2 sequences are GTSNPN and SVGIG (reference sequence). The chain's CDR3 is CACWGHYYGYTF. CDR3 DNA sequence: TGTGCCTGTTGGGGGCATTACTATGGCTACACCTTC.

The V and J genes are TRBV5-6 and TRBJ2-1, with TRBD1 matching 8 bases. V shed 4 bases and J 8 bases; nucleotides not matched to a gene: 8. This CDR3 has 14 amino acids. CDR1 SGHDT and CDR2 YYEEEE come from the germline V gene. The CDR3 DNA follows: TGTGCCAGCAGCCCACCGGACAGGGACCATGAGCAGTTCTTC. Translation gives CASSPPDRDHEQFF.

The genes are TRBV25-1 and TRBJ1-2; D is undetermined. CDR1 and CDR2 from the germline V gene are MGHDK and SYGVNS. Trimming cost V 3 bases and J 2 bases, with 10 bases left between them. The CDR3 consists of 14 residues. The CDR3 protein is CASSDPGGNYGYTF. CDR3 in DNA: TGTGCCAGCAGTGACCCTGGAGGGAACTATGGCTACACCTTC.

The chain recombines TRBV7-8 with TRBJ2-5; 8 nucleotides agree with TRBD1. Germline loops: CDR1 SGHVS, CDR2 FQNEAQ. V trimming: 6 bases; J trimming: 4 bases; junction bases outside the gene matches: 19. CDR3 length: 18 amino acids. The CDR3 spells CASSLYARGRVLGETQYF. CDR3 sequence (DNA): TGTGCCAGCAGTCTCTACGCCAGGGGGCGCGTCTTAGGAGAGACCCAGTACTTC.

The CDR3 here is CASSLEFPTGELFF. In nucleotides, the CDR3 is TGTGCCAGCAGCTTAGAGTTTCCCACCGGGGAGCTGTTTTTT. V and J are TRBV7-9 and TRBJ2-2; D ambiguous. CDR1 is SEHNR, CDR2 FQNEAQ, per germline (reference sequence). This CDR3 spans 14 amino acids. The V end was cut by 1 base, the J end by 4 bases, with 7 bases between.

This clone was seen a few times. The chain employs TRBV19 and TRBJ1-1; 8 positions match TRBD1. Germline V gives CDR1 LNHDA, CDR2 SQIVND (reference sequence). Unmatched junction bases numbered 8, after V lost 6 bases and J lost 5 bases. This CDR3 has 14 amino acids. CDR3 residues: CASSPGGAGTEAFF. DNA for the CDR3: TGTGCCAGTAGCCCAGGGGGCGCGGGGACTGAAGCTTTCTTT.

The chain carries TRBV4-1 and TRBJ2-1; D tentatively reads TRBD1 or TRBD2 (5 bases each). The CDR3 totals 16 residues. Per germline, CDR1 MGHRA and CDR2 YSYEKL. V lost 5 bases, J lost 2 bases, and 16 bases lay in between. The CDR3: CASSTTVRGPYNEQFF. The CDR3 bases are TGCGCCAGCAGCACGACAGTACGAGGGCCCTACAATGAGCAGTTCTTC.

This clone was observed a single time. The J gene is TRBJ1-2, the V gene TRBV18; TRBD1 might be the D (5 bases). This CDR3 is built from 13 residues. The V gene lost 0 bases and the J gene lost 7 bases, with 9 bases spanning the gap. The germline V gene encodes CDR1 KGHSH and CDR2 LQKENI. CDR3 nucleotide sequence: TGTGCCAGCTCACCACCACAGGAAGGTGGCTACACCTTC. It yields the protein CASSPPQEGGYTF.

This clone was counted a few times. V usage is TRBV6-5 and J usage is TRBJ2-1, with TRBD1 matching over 9 bases. Germline V gene data show CDR1 as MNHEY and CDR2 as SVGAGI. This CDR3 contains 15 residues. V shed 0 bases and J 4 bases; nucleotides not matched to a gene: 1. Written as DNA, the CDR3 is TGTGCCAGCAGTTACTCGACAGGGGGATACAATGAGCAGTTCTTC. It yields the protein CASSYSTGGYNEQFF.

The chain links TRBV7-6 to TRBJ2-5; TRBD2 is a possible D gene (5 bases). Germline lookup yields CDR1 SGHVS and CDR2 FNYEAQ. The CDR3 runs to 12 residues. V shed 5 bases and J shed 4 bases, with 8 bases lying between them. CDR3 residues: CASSPAGETQYF. CDR3 nucleotide sequence: TGTGCCAGCAGCCCTGCGGGAGAGACCCAGTACTTC.

This clone was seen a single time. The J gene is TRBJ2-7, the V gene TRBV9, with 7 bases matching TRBD2. The CDR3 sequence is 15 residues long. The germline gives CDR1 SGDLS, CDR2 YYNGEE. V trimming: 2 bases; J trimming: 2 bases; junction bases outside the gene matches: 7. Written as DNA, the CDR3 is TGTGCCAGCAGCGTCGCCTTCGGGACTACCTACGAGCAGTACTTC. Protein product: CASSVAFGTTYEQYF.

The V gene is TRBV2, the J gene TRBJ2-7; perhaps D is TRBD1 or TRBD2 (6 bases each). Germline values: CDR1 SNHLY, CDR2 FYNNEI. This CDR3 spans 14 amino acids. Trimming took 2 bases from V and 4 from J, leaving 12 bases between them. The CDR3 sequence: CASSERGVWYEQYF. CDR3 DNA sequence: TGTGCCAGCAGTGAAAGGGGGGTTTGGTACGAGCAGTACTTC.

The CDR3 DNA reads TGTGCCAGCAGTTTAGAGGGACAGCTTTACGAGCAGTACTTC. Translated: CASSLEGQLYEQYF. J is TRBJ2-7 and V is TRBV27, with 7 bases identical to TRBD1. The V gene's germline CDR1 is MNHEY and CDR2 SMNVEV (reference sequence). V lost 2 bases, J lost 4 bases, and 5 bases stayed unmatched. The CDR3 is 14 amino acids.

The rearrangement joins TRBV7-6 to TRBJ1-5, with D unclear. The CDR3 length is 14 residues. V was clipped by 5 bases and J by 5 bases, with 13 bases between them. Germline CDR1 is SGHVS and CDR2 is FNYEAQ. As DNA, the CDR3 is TGTGCCAGCAGCAAAAAGTTCGGGGATCAGCCCCAGCATTTT. Translated, it gives CASSKKFGDQPQHF. Supplemented by reference TRBV7-6 and TRBJ1-5, the full variable domain reads GAGVSQSPRYKVTKRGQDVALRCDPISGHVSLYWYRQALGQGPEFLTYFNYEAQQDKSGLPNDRFSAERPEGSISTLTIQRTEQRDSAMYRCASSKKFGDQPQHFGDGTRLSIL.

The J gene is TRBJ1-2, the V gene TRBV27; tentatively, D is TRBD1 (6 bases). Deletions cut 4 bases from V and 8 bases from J, with 14 bases between. Germline CDR1 and CDR2: MNHEY and SMNVEV (reference sequence). The CDR3 length is 13 residues. The CDR3 DNA reads TGTGCCAGCAGTTCCCACGGGGGCGGAGGCTACACCTTC. The encoded protein is CASSSHGGGGYTF.

The chain has TRBV6-5 and TRBJ1-6; 8 nucleotides match TRBD1. The germline V gene has CDR1 MNHEY and CDR2 SVGAGI. The CDR3 spans 14 residues. V dropped 9 bases and J dropped 9; count of bases not matched to a gene: 10. CDR3 DNA sequence: TGTGCCAGTGGGGACAGGCCCGCAGGTTCACCCCTCCACTTT. It codes for CASGDRPAGSPLHF.

The chain has TRBV30 and TRBJ2-7; D tentatively reads TRBD1 or TRBD2 (5 bases each). The V end was cut by 2 bases, the J end by 0 bases, with 14 bases between. The germline V gene has CDR1 GTSNPN and CDR2 SVGIG (reference sequence). The CDR3 loop spans 15 amino acids. This CDR3 reads CAWSIALGPSYEQYF. CDR3 DNA: TGTGCCTGGAGTATAGCGTTGGGGCCCTCCTACGAGCAGTACTTC. The full variable domain, with the rest looked up from reference TRBV30 and TRBJ2-7, is SQTIHQWPATLVQPVGSPLSLECTVEGTSNPNLYWYRQAAGRGLQLLFYSVGIGQISSEVPQNLSASRPQDRQFILSSKKLLLSDSGFYLCAWSIALGPSYEQYFGPGTRLTVT.

The CDR3: CASSVRGGGSYNEQFF. CDR3 nucleotides: TGTGCCAGCAGCGTTAGGGGCGGGGGTTCCTACAATGAGCAGTTCTTC. J is TRBJ2-1 and V is TRBV7-2, with 7 bases matching TRBD2. CDR3 length: 16 amino acids. Germline V gene data show CDR1 as SGHTA and CDR2 as FQGNSA. Trimming cost V 5 bases and J 1 base; bases outside gene matches: 8.

The rearrangement links TRBV29-1 to TRBJ1-5, with 8 bases that match TRBD1. V lost 4 bases to trimming and J lost 4 bases; unmatched junction nucleotides: 3. In germline, CDR1 is SQVTM, CDR2 ANQGSEA. This CDR3 spans 13 amino acids. In nucleotides, the CDR3 is TGCAGCGTTGCGGACAGGGAGAATCAGCCCCAGCATTTT. Amino acids: CSVADRENQPQHF.

The chain joins TRBV13 to TRBJ2-5, with 8 bases that match TRBD1. The CDR3 runs to 15 residues. The germline CDR1 and CDR2 sequences are PRHDT and FYEKMQ (reference sequence). V shed 5 bases and J 2 bases; nucleotides not matched to a gene: 7. DNA for the CDR3: TGTGCCAGCAGCCCCCGGGACAGGTGGCAAGAGACCCAGTACTTC. It codes for CASSPRDRWQETQYF.